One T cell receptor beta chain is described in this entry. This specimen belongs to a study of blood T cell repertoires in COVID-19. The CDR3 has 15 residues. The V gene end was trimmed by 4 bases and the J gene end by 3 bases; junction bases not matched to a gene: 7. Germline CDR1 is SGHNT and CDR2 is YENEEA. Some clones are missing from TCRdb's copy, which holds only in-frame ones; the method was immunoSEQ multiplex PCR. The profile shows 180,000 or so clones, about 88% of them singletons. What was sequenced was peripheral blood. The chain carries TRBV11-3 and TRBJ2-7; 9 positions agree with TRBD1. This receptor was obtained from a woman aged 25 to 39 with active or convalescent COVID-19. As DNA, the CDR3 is TGTGCCAGCAGCTCCAGAAGACAGGGGGGCTACGAGCAGTACTTC. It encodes CASSSRRQGGYEQYF.